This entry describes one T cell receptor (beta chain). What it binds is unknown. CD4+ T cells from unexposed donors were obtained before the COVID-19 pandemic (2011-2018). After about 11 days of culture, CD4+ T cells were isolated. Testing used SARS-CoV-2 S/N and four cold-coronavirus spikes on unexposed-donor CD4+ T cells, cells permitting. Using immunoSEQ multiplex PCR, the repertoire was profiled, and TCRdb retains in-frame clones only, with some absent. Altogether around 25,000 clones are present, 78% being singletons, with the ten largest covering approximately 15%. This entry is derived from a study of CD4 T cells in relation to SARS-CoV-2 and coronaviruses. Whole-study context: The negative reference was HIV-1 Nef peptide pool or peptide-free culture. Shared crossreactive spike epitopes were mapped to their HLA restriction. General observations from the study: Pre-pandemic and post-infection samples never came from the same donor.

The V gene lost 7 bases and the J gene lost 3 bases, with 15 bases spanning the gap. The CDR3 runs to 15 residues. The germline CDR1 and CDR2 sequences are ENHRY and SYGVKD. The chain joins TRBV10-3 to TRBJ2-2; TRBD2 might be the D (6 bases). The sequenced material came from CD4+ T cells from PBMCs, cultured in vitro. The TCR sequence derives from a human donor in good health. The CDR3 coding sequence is TGTGCCATCAACCCGGGACTTAGCCACACCGGGGAGCTGTTTTTT. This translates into CAINPGLSHTGELFF.